This passage covers 27 T cell receptor beta chains from one sample sequenced in a study of tumor-infiltrating lymphocytes in primary liver carcinoma. From unsorted bulk tissue weighing about 17-30 mg, DNA and RNA were co-extracted. Priming with a constant-region primer yielded TCR beta cDNA from 500 ng total RNA. Libraries of TCR beta came from three nested multiplex PCR rounds with slightly modified ARM-PCR. The study ran its first two PCR rounds for nine to eleven cycles each, using TRBV1-TRBV30 forward primers and a C-beta reverse primer. TCRdb independently ran MiXCR on the multiplex PCR reads; one entry per CDR3 protein. The sample gives about 120,000 distinct CDR3 sequences, 55% to 70% of which show up once; 8.1% is in the top ten. Sample: tumor-adjacent normal liver tissue. Receptor source: a woman aged 60 to 75 with primary liver carcinoma and hepatitis B virus infection.

With regard to this clonotype: This sequence may be a read error, since a much larger clone differs from it by one base. The V gene is TRBV6-6, the J gene TRBJ2-5, with TRBD2 identical over 8 bases. The germline CDR1 and CDR2 sequences are MNHNY and SVGAGI (reference sequence). V lost 10 bases, J lost 0 bases, and 13 bases stayed unmatched. The CDR3 has 16 amino acids. The CDR3 is CAIRGGRRGYQETQYF. CDR3 coding DNA: TGTGCCATCCGTGGCGGGAGGAGAGGTTACCAAGAGACCCAGTACTTC.

A note on this clonotype: A much larger clonotype is one base distant, so this may be a read error. The V and J genes are TRBV28 and TRBJ2-1; 12 bases match TRBD2. Germline CDR1 reads MDHEN; CDR2 reads SYDVKM. The CDR3 extends over 15 amino acids. The CDR3 DNA reads TGTGCCAGCAGTAAGACTAGCGGGAGAGGGAATGAGCAGTCCTTC. Translating it yields CASSKTSGRGNEQSF.

A note on this clonotype: At one boundary the junction diverges from the germline segment, which might be a read error. The chain employs TRBV12-3 or TRBV12-4 and TRBJ1-1; TRBD1 agrees at 9 bases. The CDR3 has 15 residues. CDR3 region: CASSKRTGGNTEAFF. CDR3 nucleotides: TGTGCCAGCAGTAAAAGAACAGGGGGCAACACTGAAGCATTCTTT.

This clonotype was counted ten times or more. The chain uses TRBV7-9 and TRBJ2-5, with TRBD2 identical over 7 bases. Trimming cost V 5 bases and J 2 bases; bases outside gene matches: 5. CDR3 size: 14 residues. CDR1 and CDR2 from the germline V gene are SEHNR and FQNEAQ (reference sequence). The CDR3 protein is CASSRGSEQETQYF. DNA for the CDR3: TGTGCCAGCAGCCGCGGGAGTGAGCAAGAGACCCAGTACTTC.

This clonotype occurred many times. V gene TRBV13 combines with J gene TRBJ2-1; D not resolved. The length of the CDR3 is 12 residues. Per germline, CDR1 PRHDT and CDR2 FYEKMQ (reference sequence). Trimming pared 5 bases from V and 3 bases from J, leaving 5 bases between. Here the CDR3 reads CASSTVYNEQFF. The CDR3 DNA reads as TGTGCCAGCAGCACCGTCTACAATGAGCAGTTCTTC.

This clonotype turned up a few times. Likely a read error: the CDR3 ends without its conserved phenylalanine or tryptophan. This sequence joins TRBV12-3 or TRBV12-4 and TRBJ1-2; no reliable D call. The CDR3 is made up of 14 amino acids. The CDR3 sequence is CASSPTARNYGYTI. The CDR3 region has the DNA TGTGCCAGCAGTCCGACGGCCCGAAACTATGGTTACACCATC.

This clonotype has ten or more counts. V gene TRBV28 combines with J gene TRBJ1-2; 7 positions agree with TRBD1. CDR3 length: 15 amino acids. The V gene's germline CDR1 is MDHEN and CDR2 SYDVKM. V shed 10 bases, J shed 0 bases, and the junction held 11 bases outside the gene matches. DNA for the CDR3: TGTGCCACCACAGGGGCGATAACTTCTAACTATGGCTACACCTTC. This gives the protein CATTGAITSNYGYTF.

This clonotype has a count of ten or more. The chain uses TRBV12-3 or TRBV12-4 and TRBJ1-1, with TRBD1 matching 10 bases. The CDR3 has 13 amino acids. Trimming removed 1 base from V and 11 bases from J; junction bases left unmatched: 4. CDR3 sequence: CASSLGQGAMAFF. The DNA for the CDR3 is TGTGCCAGCAGTTTAGGACAGGGGGCGATGGCTTTCTTT.

The CDR3 loop reads CASSEMGQGPLEQYF. Written as DNA, the CDR3 is TGTGCCAGCAGTGAAATGGGACAGGGTCCTCTCGAGCAGTACTTC. The chain carries TRBV2 and TRBJ2-7; TRBD1 agrees at 9 bases. After removal of 2 bases from V and 6 bases from J, the junction contained 8 bases not matched to a gene. Germline CDR1 reads SNHLY; CDR2 reads FYNNEI. The CDR3 extends over 15 amino acids.

On this clonotype: Here the CDR3 omits its conserved ending phenylalanine or tryptophan, so a read error is the likely source. The rearrangement joins TRBV11-1 to TRBJ2-1; D may correspond to TRBD1 or TRBD2 (5 bases each). Trimming took 6 bases from V and 9 from J, leaving 18 bases between them. The CDR3 consists of 14 residues. Germline CDR1 and CDR2: SGHAT and FQDESV (reference sequence). CDR3 sequence (DNA): TGTGCCAGCAGGTTTTTGAGGGGAAAGAGTGAGCAGTTCGTA. As protein: CASRFLRGKSEQFV.

In regard to this clonotype: Relative to the germline gene, one junction end is altered; a read error may explain this. The V call is TRBV7-8, the J call TRBJ2-1; 8 bases align to TRBD2. Germline CDR1 SGHVS, CDR2 FQNEAQ. The CDR3 spans 17 residues. CDR3 in amino acids: CASSSHGRSGNYSERFF. The CDR3 DNA reads TGTGCCAGCAGCTCCCACGGGCGTAGCGGGAATTACAGTGAGCGGTTCTTC.

This clonotype has a single count. A read error may be the cause here, since a much bigger clone is one base away. This chain links TRBV7-9 with TRBJ1-4; D ambiguous. This CDR3 comprises 15 residues. CDR1 SEHNR and CDR2 FQNEAQ come from the germline V gene (reference sequence). CDR3 nucleotide sequence: TGTGTCAGCAGCTTAGATTTCGCCGTTAATGAAAAACTGTTTTTT. Translated, it gives CVSSLDFAVNEKLFF.

The V gene is TRBV29-1, the J gene TRBJ2-7, with a possible D match to TRBD1 (5 bases). From germline, CDR1 is SQVTM and CDR2 ANQGSEA. This CDR3 is 12 amino acids long. V dropped 4 bases and J dropped 8 bases, with 15 bases sitting between them. CDR3: CSVVQGYNKQYF. In DNA, the CDR3 is TGCAGCGTTGTGCAGGGCTACAACAAGCAGTACTTC.

This clonotype was seen at least ten times. The rearrangement links TRBV6-5 to TRBJ2-7; tentative D call: TRBD2 (5 bases). The germline V and J ends were trimmed by 6 bases and 4 bases, with 16 bases remaining between them. Per germline, CDR1 MNHEY and CDR2 SVGAGI. CDR3 length: 14 residues. The CDR3 nucleotides are TGTGCCAGCAGCCTGATTCGGGGTGGGTACGAGCAGTACTTC. Translating gives CASSLIRGGYEQYF.

V gene TRBV12-5 combines with J gene TRBJ2-5, with TRBD1 matching 9 bases. The CDR3 is made up of 13 amino acids. V lost 6 bases to trimming and J lost 4 bases; unmatched junction nucleotides: 3. Germline CDR1 and CDR2: LGHNT and FRNRAP. The DNA for the CDR3 is TGTGCTAGTGGGTCGGACAGGGGAGAGACCCAGTACTTC. Translated: CASGSDRGETQYF.

This clonotype was observed many times. This chain's CDR3 is CAIRGDAAEAFF. The CDR3 bases are TGTGCCATCAGGGGGGACGCAGCCGAAGCTTTCTTT. The V call is TRBV10-3, the J call TRBJ1-1; D perhaps matches TRBD1 (5 bases). CDR1 is ENHRY, CDR2 SYGVKD, per germline. The CDR3 has 12 residues. V was shortened by 6 bases and J by 8 bases, with 13 bases between the two germline ends.

About this clonotype itself: The CDR3 does not close with the conserved phenylalanine or tryptophan, likely indicating a read error. V usage is TRBV29-1 and J usage is TRBJ2-7, with 8 bases lining up with TRBD2. The CDR3 is 13 residues long. CDR1 and CDR2 (germline): SQVTM, ANQGSEA. With V trimmed by 6 bases and J by 5 bases, 9 bases remained unmatched. The CDR3 sequence: CSVGWTSSDEQYI. The CDR3 DNA sequence: TGCAGCGTGGGGTGGACTAGCAGCGACGAGCAGTACATC.

On this clonotype itself: The CDR3 does not end in the conserved phenylalanine or tryptophan, so this is likely a read error. J is TRBJ2-7 and V is TRBV5-6; TRBD2 agrees at 7 bases. The CDR3 is made up of 13 amino acids. CDR1 SGHDT and CDR2 YYEEEE come from the germline V gene. The V segment lost 8 bases and the J segment 3 bases; nucleotides outside the gene matches: 8. The CDR3 is CASCSGTIYEQYL. DNA for the CDR3: TGTGCCAGTTGCTCCGGGACTATCTACGAGCAGTACTTG.

The rearrangement uses TRBV2 and TRBJ2-6; TRBD2 is a possible D gene (5 bases). V lost 7 bases and J 4 bases, leaving 14 bases between the germline ends. The CDR3 totals 15 residues. Germline CDR1 and CDR2: SNHLY and FYNNEI. The CDR3, as DNA: TGTGCCAGCACCCGGGATGGAAGGGGGGCCAACGTCCTGACTTTC. Protein product: CASTRDGRGANVLTF.

The chain combines TRBV4-2 with TRBJ2-2; no clear D gene. V lost 4 bases and J 13 bases, leaving 25 bases between the germline ends. The CDR3 is made up of 16 amino acids. Looked up from germline, CDR1 is LGHNA and CDR2 is YNFKEQ. CDR3 loop: CASSRESEAYTGGLFF. CDR3 nucleotides: TGTGCCAGCAGCCGAGAATCGGAAGCGTACACCGGTGGGCTGTTTTTT.

The chain has TRBV28 and TRBJ2-1; D possibly corresponds to TRBD1 (5 bases). V was cut by 5 bases and J by 0 bases, with 17 bases left in between. The CDR3 spans 17 residues. Germline assignment: CDR1 MDHEN and CDR2 SYDVKM. Written as DNA, the CDR3 is TGTGCCAGCAGTCCATCGGTGTGGACAAGCTCCTACAATGAGCAGTTCTTC. Translation: CASSPSVWTSSYNEQFF.

Concerning this clonotype itself: Mismatch with germline at one junction end may stem from a read error. The chain has TRBV5-6 and TRBJ2-7; possibly TRBD2 for D (6 bases). The CDR3 is 15 amino acids. Germline loops: CDR1 SGHDT, CDR2 YYEEEE. The CDR3 here is CASSYNPGLGYEQYF. The CDR3 DNA follows: TGTGCAAGCAGTTATAACCCGGGACTGGGTTACGAGCAATACTTC. Drawing the rest from reference TRBV5-6 and TRBJ2-7, the complete variable domain is DAGVTQSPTHLIKTRGQQVTLRCSPKSGHDTVSWYQQALGQGPQFIFQYYEEEERQRGNFPDRFSGHQFPNYSSELNVNALLLGDSALYLCASSYNPGLGYEQYFGPGTRLTVT.

As for this clonotype: One end of the junction varies from germline; a read error may be responsible. The J gene is TRBJ2-6, the V gene TRBV11-1; either TRBD1 or TRBD2 may fit D (6 bases each). Germline V gene sequence: CDR1 SGHAT, CDR2 FQDESV (reference sequence). The CDR3 contains 15 residues. The CDR3 DNA is TGTGCCTGCAGCCCCTCGGGGGCTGGGGCCAACGTCCTGCCATTC. Translation gives CACSPSGAGANVLPF.

A single count supports this clonotype. This clone may be a read error of a much larger clone one base away. The CDR3 DNA follows: TGTGCCTGGAGTCGTTCTAGCAATGATCAGTTCTTC. Residues: CAWSRSSNDQFF. This chain links TRBV30 with TRBJ2-1, with a weak D call TRBD2 (5 bases). Looked up from germline, CDR1 is GTSNPN and CDR2 is SVGIG (reference sequence). This CDR3 has 12 amino acids.

Concerning this clonotype itself: A much larger clone lies a single base off, so this may be a read error. This chain uses TRBV29-1 with TRBJ1-1, with D maybe TRBD1 (6 bases). This CDR3 comprises 12 residues. Germline V gene lookup returns CDR1 SQVTM and CDR2 ANQGSEA. The CDR3 DNA sequence: TGCGGCGTTGAAGAGGGGGTGACTGAAGCTTTCTTT. It codes for CGVEEGVTEAFF.

On this clonotype itself: The junction differs from germline at one of its ends, possibly a read error. This chain connects TRBV29-1 to TRBJ2-1, with 7 bases lining up with TRBD1. Germline CDR1 reads SQVTM; CDR2 reads ANQGSEA. The CDR3 runs 14 residues. The DNA of the CDR3 is TGCAGCGTTATGACAGGGAGCTCCTACAATGAGCAGCCCTTC. It codes for CSVMTGSSYNEQPF.

The chain recombines TRBV5-6 with TRBJ1-2; possible D gene TRBD1, 6 bases. This CDR3 contains 15 residues. Germline V gene data show CDR1 as SGHDT and CDR2 as YYEEEE. The ends were cut back, 0 bases at V and 10 bases at J, with 19 bases in the middle. The CDR3 nucleotides are TGTGCCAGCAGCTTGGCCGGGGGGCTTCCGGACGACTACACCTTC. Residues: CASSLAGGLPDDYTF.